This T cell receptor beta chain was observed in a study of blood T cell repertoires in COVID-19. As for the study in general: Donors in the United States, Italy and Spain gave samples during acute or convalescent COVID-19. T cells, B-cell-depleted T cells, or PBMCs provided the cDNA or gDNA that served as material.

The CDR3 length is 17 residues. Germline V lookup: CDR1 LNHDA, CDR2 SQIVND (reference sequence). V lost 6 bases, J lost 1 base, and 13 bases stayed unmatched. This clone was seen only once. Authors' analysis steps: How many nucleated cells were present was estimated from reference gene primer amplification. Clones were read by immunoSEQ multiplex PCR, and TCRdb kept only the in-frame ones, dropping some. D and trimming come from the DNA, and the V and J calls and clone size come from that table. The sample lists approximately 25,000 clones; 92% were seen once. This sequence joins TRBV19 and TRBJ1-1, with 8 bases lining up with TRBD1. Sequencing was done on a sample of peripheral blood. This clonotype was sampled from a man aged 70-80 years with active COVID-19. The DNA of the CDR3 is TGTGCCAGTAGACCACAGGGGGGCGTTTTTGGGAACACTGAAGCTTTCTTT. This translates into CASRPQGGVFGNTEAFF.